A selection of T cell receptor beta chains follows, all from one sample in a study of human thymus T cells. Sequencing used immunoSEQ multiplex PCR; TCRdb keeps in-frame clones, though not all of them. The table has fewer than 90,000 clones, roughly 97% seen once. The sample comprised thymus tissue. Receptors were obtained from a boy in the first two years of life with a congenital heart defect but otherwise immunologically healthy. The CDR3 runs from the conserved cysteine through the conserved F or W. A D gene is named only where the DNA matches it firmly. Part of the rows lack a size; the others show once, few, many or a class for expanded clones.

clone_size,j_call,d_call,v_call,cdr3_nt,cdr3_aa
.,TRBJ1-2,TRBD1,TRBV5-1,TGCGCCATTATACAGGGGGCTTATGGCTACACCTTC,CAIIQGAYGYTF
.,TRBJ2-2,TRBD2,TRBV28,TGTGCCAGCACCATGGAACCGTCCCGGGTAGCGGGACTCACCGGGGAGCTGTTTTTT,CASTMEPSRVAGLTGELFF
.,TRBJ2-1,.,TRBV28,TGTGCCAGCAAAACAGGGTCCCATGAGCAGTTCTTC,CASKTGSHEQFF
.,TRBJ1-5,TRBD1,TRBV27,TGTGCCAGCAGAAGGACAGGGGATAGCAATCAGCCCCAGCATTTT,CASRRTGDSNQPQHF
.,TRBJ2-7,.,TRBV10-3,TGTGCCGCCAATGGGGCGGCGGGGAGGTACGAGCAGTACTTC,CAANGAAGRYEQYF
.,TRBJ1-1,.,TRBV11-2,TGTGCCAGCAGCTTAAGGCTCCGGGAGAGGGAGAACACTGAAGCTTTCTTT,CASSLRLRERENTEAFF
once,TRBJ1-2,.,TRBV9,TGTGCCAGCAGCGTACAAGTGGGGTACGGCTACACCTTC,CASSVQVGYGYTF
.,TRBJ2-3,.,TRBV7-6,TGTGCCAGCAACCCTCGGGCGGGGACAGATACGCAGTATTTT,CASNPRAGTDTQYF
.,TRBJ2-3,.,TRBV7-9,TGTGCCAGCAGCTTAGAAGGAGATACGCAGTATTTT,CASSLEGDTQYF
.,TRBJ2-3,.,TRBV6-5,TGTGCCAGCAGTTACTCGCCAGGGGGGTCCACAGATACGCAGTATTTT,CASSYSPGGSTDTQYF
.,TRBJ1-1,TRBD1,TRBV2,TGTGCCAGCCCCTCTTTCGGACAGGGTTTCATGAACACTGAAGCTTTCTTT,CASPSFGQGFMNTEAFF
.,TRBJ2-1,TRBD2,TRBV9,TGTGCCAGCAGCGCGATAGGGGCTGGGACTAGCCGCAATGAGCAGTTCTTC,CASSAIGAGTSRNEQFF
.,TRBJ2-7,.,TRBV14,TGTGCCAGCAGCTCCAAAGTGCGTGACTACGAGCAGTACTTC,CASSSKVRDYEQYF
.,TRBJ2-7,.,TRBV6-1,TGTGCCAGCAGTGAAACGACCCTCCCTTTCTCCTACGAGCAGTACTTC,CASSETTLPFSYEQYF
.,TRBJ2-1,TRBD1,TRBV19,TGTGCCAGTAGTCCTGACAGGGCCACCGGGGAGTTCTTC,CASSPDRATGEFF
.,TRBJ2-7,.,TRBV28,TGTGCCAGCAGCGCACGGGACGCGAAGAGCTCCTACGAGCAGTACTTC,CASSARDAKSSYEQYF
.,TRBJ2-5,TRBD2,TRBV5-4,TGTGCCAGCAGTGGGGGGGTACCAGGAGAGACCCAGTACTTC,CASSGGVPGETQYF
.,TRBJ1-1,.,TRBV7-2,TGTGCCAGCAGCTACGTTGAGACTGAAGCTTTCTTT,CASSYVETEAFF
.,TRBJ1-2,TRBD1,TRBV10-3,TGTGCCATCAGTGAGAAAGTAGACAGGGGGAATGGCTACACCTTC,CAISEKVDRGNGYTF
.,TRBJ1-5,.,TRBV10-3,TGTGCCATCAGTGACAGGGCAGGTCAGCCCCAGCATTTT,CAISDRAGQPQHF
.,TRBJ2-3,.,TRBV19,TGTGCCAGTAGTAGAGGAGGAACAGGGCGGACAGATACGCAGTATTTT,CASSRGGTGRTDTQYF
few,TRBJ2-7,.,TRBV11-2,TGTGCCAGCAGCTTAGGCCTGCATCAACGCTCCTACGAGCAGTACTTC,CASSLGLHQRSYEQYF
.,TRBJ2-7,TRBD2,TRBV27,TGTGCCAGCAGTTTAAGGGCGGGAGGGCTAGCGGCTACCTACGAGCAGTACTTC,CASSLRAGGLAATYEQYF
once,TRBJ2-7,.,TRBV7-9,TGTGCCAGCAGCTTAGCGGGAGGACCCTACGAGCAGTACTTC,CASSLAGGPYEQYF
.,TRBJ2-7,.,TRBV7-8,TGTGCCAGCAGCCTTCAAACAGGGACCTACGAGCAGTACTTC,CASSLQTGTYEQYF
.,TRBJ2-7,.,TRBV12-5,TGTGCTAGTGGTTTGGTTCACAGGGGGGGGTACGAGCAGTACTTC,CASGLVHRGGYEQYF
.,TRBJ2-3,TRBD2,TRBV7-9,TGTGCCAGCAGCTGCCAAACCGGGACTAGTCCAGATACGCAGTATTTT,CASSCQTGTSPDTQYF